This is a list of T cell receptor beta chains from one sample in a study of blood T cells in healthy people across ages. TCRdb ran MiXCR on the 5' RACE reads and lists one entry per CDR3 protein. The table includes roughly 1.9 million distinct CDR3 sequences, roughly two fifths detected once. Sequencing was done on a sample of blood. These receptors came from a human donor in good health. Each CDR3 is given with its conserved first and last residue. The order of the fields is J gene, V gene, D gene, clone size, CDR3 protein, CDR3 DNA. A D gene is named only where the DNA matches it firmly. Where a row states a size, it is once, few, many or the class of an expanded clone; other rows omit it.

TRBJ2-6,TRBV7-3,NA,NA,CASSQSGGRANVLTF,TGTGCCAGCAGCCAGTCCGGGGGTCGGGCCAACGTCCTGACTTTC
TRBJ2-7,TRBV7-2,NA,NA,CASSLGLDGQYF,TGTGCCAGCAGCTTAGGGTTGGACGGGCAGTACTTC
TRBJ2-1,TRBV19,TRBD1,NA,CASRHTPGQIYNEQFF,TGTGCCAGTAGGCACACGCCGGGACAGATATACAATGAGCAGTTCTTC
TRBJ2-3,TRBV7-3,TRBD2,NA,CASSGKAGGTDTQYF,TGTGCCAGCAGCGGAAAAGCGGGGGGCACAGATACGCAGTATTTT
TRBJ2-5,TRBV7-9,TRBD1,few,CASSSLLGQGYMETQYF,TGTGCCAGCAGCTCCCTCCTGGGACAGGGTTACATGGAGACCCAGTACTTC
TRBJ1-1,TRBV12-3/TRBV12-4,TRBD1,NA,CASSLGTGRDTEAFF,TGTGCCAGCAGTTTAGGGACAGGGAGGGACACTGAAGCTTTCTTT
TRBJ2-3,TRBV20-1,NA,few,CSATRSPSTDTQYF,TGCAGTGCTACCCGCTCACCTAGCACAGATACGCAGTATTTT
TRBJ1-4,TRBV27,NA,NA,CASSSGRPATNEKLFF,TGTGCCAGCAGTTCCGGACGGCCCGCAACTAATGAAAAACTGTTTTTT
TRBJ1-6,TRBV19,NA,NA,CASSIEGSLLHF,TGTGCCAGTAGTATAGAGGGTTCACTCCTCCACTTT
TRBJ1-5,TRBV20-1,TRBD1,NA,CSASRDRDQPQHF,TGCAGTGCTAGCCGGGACAGGGATCAGCCCCAGCATTTT
TRBJ1-2,TRBV7-9,NA,few,CASSLAPSPNYGYTF,TGTGCCAGCAGCTTAGCGCCTTCCCCCAACTATGGCTACACCTTC
TRBJ1-5,TRBV20-1,NA,once,CSARVGTSNQPQHF,TGCAGTGCTAGAGTAGGTACTAGCAATCAGCCCCAGCATTTT
TRBJ1-1,TRBV4-1,NA,many,CASSPREGNTEAFF,TGCGCCAGCAGTCCCCGGGAGGGAAACACTGAAGCTTTCTTT
TRBJ1-2,TRBV7-8,NA,NA,CATYEGVANYGYTF,TGTGCCACCTATGAGGGTGTAGCTAACTATGGCTACACCTTC
TRBJ2-1,TRBV5-6,NA,NA,CASSFGGGINEQFF,TGTGCCAGCAGCTTCGGCGGGGGCATTAATGAGCAGTTCTTC
TRBJ1-2,TRBV13,NA,NA,CASSLSFYGYTF,TGTGCCAGCAGTCTCAGCTTTTATGGCTACACCTTC
TRBJ2-5,TRBV5-5,NA,NA,CASSLPSKETQYF,TGTGCCAGCAGCCTCCCGTCCAAGGAGACCCAGTACTTC
TRBJ2-1,TRBV29-1,NA,NA,CSVEILSSYNEQFF,TGCAGCGTTGAAATTCTGAGCTCCTACAATGAGCAGTTCTTC
TRBJ2-7,TRBV28,TRBD2,NA,CASSLTGTRVYEQYF,TGTGCCAGCAGTCTGACCGGGACTAGAGTCTACGAGCAGTACTTC
TRBJ1-1,TRBV10-2,NA,NA,CASKGRGWYTEAFF,TGCGCCAGCAAGGGCAGGGGATGGTACACTGAAGCTTTCTTT
TRBJ1-1,TRBV7-2,NA,few,CASSLAGMGTEAFF,TGTGCCAGCAGCTTAGCAGGGATGGGCACTGAAGCTTTCTTT
TRBJ2-1,TRBV11-2,TRBD2,NA,CASSLEVAGGYNEQFF,TGTGCCAGCAGCTTAGAAGTAGCGGGGGGATACAATGAGCAGTTCTTC
TRBJ2-5,TRBV5-1,NA,many,CASSFLAGETQYF,TGCGCCAGCAGCTTCCTAGCTGGAGAGACCCAGTACTTC
TRBJ1-4,TRBV7-9,NA,NA,CASSLTYEKLFF,TGTGCCAGCAGCTTAACATATGAAAAACTGTTTTTT
TRBJ1-1,TRBV15,NA,few,CATSRVVNSEAFF,TGTGCCACCAGCAGAGTTGTAAACAGTGAAGCTTTCTTT
TRBJ2-3,TRBV3-1,NA,many,CASRNTGPGKDPDTQYF,TGTGCCAGCAGAAATACGGGCCCAGGGAAGGATCCAGATACGCAGTATTTT
TRBJ1-1,TRBV7-3,NA,NA,CASSLGSDSEAFF,TGTGCCAGCAGCTTGGGGTCTGACAGTGAAGCTTTCTTT
TRBJ2-7,TRBV5-1,NA,many,CASSEGTASRYEQYF,TGCGCCAGCAGCGAAGGGACCGCCAGTCGTTACGAGCAGTACTTC
TRBJ2-6,TRBV7-6,NA,few,CASTPRKGIRGANVLTF,TGTGCCAGCACCCCCCGAAAAGGGATACGTGGGGCCAACGTCCTGACTTTC
TRBJ1-1,TRBV5-1,TRBD1,few,CASSLGDRVLTEAFF,TGCGCCAGCAGCTTGGGGGACAGGGTTCTCACTGAAGCTTTCTTT
TRBJ2-1,TRBV11-2,TRBD2,NA,CASSPLAGRRNEQFF,TGTGCCAGCAGCCCGCTAGCGGGGCGCAGAAATGAGCAGTTCTTC
TRBJ1-2,TRBV9,NA,few,CASRQDYGYTF,TGTGCCAGCAGACAGGACTATGGCTACACCTTC
TRBJ1-5,TRBV15,NA,few,CATSREYRGNQPQHF,TGTGCCACCAGCAGAGAGTACAGGGGCAATCAGCCCCAGCATTTT
TRBJ1-2,TRBV7-2,NA,NA,CASSLGGMSNYGYTF,TGTGCCAGCAGCTTAGGGGGGATGTCTAACTATGGCTACACCTTC
TRBJ2-4,TRBV5-1,NA,few,CASSLVAGGSKNIQYF,TGCGCCAGCAGCTTGGTGGCAGGGGGGTCCAAAAACATTCAGTACTTC
TRBJ2-7,TRBV20-1,NA,NA,CSATNTGRYEQYF,TGCAGTGCAACAAACACGGGGCGGTACGAGCAGTACTTC
TRBJ2-2,TRBV20-1,TRBD1,NA,CSAPNRDRGNTGELFF,TGCAGTGCCCCTAACCGGGACAGGGGGAACACCGGGGAGCTGTTTTTT
TRBJ2-5,TRBV7-7,NA,once,CASSRGYTKETQYF,TGTGCCAGCAGCCGGGGGTACACCAAAGAGACCCAGTACTTC
TRBJ2-3,TRBV12-3/TRBV12-4,NA,NA,CASSLTGTSTQYF,TGTGCCAGCAGTTTGACCGGGACATCGACGCAGTATTTT
TRBJ1-1,TRBV10-3,NA,once,CAISAGWGTEAFF,TGTGCCATCAGCGCAGGGTGGGGCACTGAAGCTTTCTTT
TRBJ2-6,TRBV6-1,NA,NA,CASKKSKGNSGANVLTF,TGTGCCAGCAAGAAAAGTAAAGGGAACTCTGGGGCCAACGTCCTGACTTTC
TRBJ1-2,TRBV29-1,NA,NA,CSVGVSGWGYTF,TGCAGCGTTGGGGTATCGGGGTGGGGCTACACCTTC
TRBJ2-1,TRBV27,TRBD2,NA,CASSLIPPRLAGGPYNEQFF,TGTGCCAGCAGCCTAATCCCTCCCAGACTAGCGGGGGGACCCTACAATGAGCAGTTCTTC
TRBJ2-1,TRBV6-2/TRBV6-3,NA,NA,CASSAGLEQFF,TGTGCCAGCAGTGCAGGGTTGGAGCAGTTCTTC
TRBJ1-1,TRBV12-3/TRBV12-4,NA,few,CASSLWPEAFF,TGTGCCAGCAGTTTGTGGCCTGAAGCTTTCTTT
TRBJ1-6,TRBV7-2,NA,NA,CASSFRDINSPLHF,TGTGCCAGCAGCTTCCGGGACATAAATTCACCCCTCCACTTT
TRBJ2-5,TRBV6-6,NA,few,CASSHRGGQETQYF,TGTGCCAGCAGTCACAGGGGAGGCCAAGAGACCCAGTACTTC
TRBJ2-3,TRBV9,TRBD2,NA,CACSVGTSGGGDTQYF,TGTGCCTGCAGCGTAGGTACTAGCGGGGGGGGAGATACGCAGTATTTT